One sample yielded the 22 T cell receptor beta chains listed below, sequenced in a study of T cells in Graves' hyperthyroidism and ophthalmopathy. TCR beta CDR3 regions were amplified from RNA. The primer set for the first-round RT-PCR of the TCR CDR3 was HTBI. TCRdb fed the multiplex PCR reads into MiXCR, producing one record per CDR3 protein. The table shows fewer than 500,000 distinct CDR3 sequences, with more than 12% occurring only once. The sequenced sample was blood. The source is a woman aged 25 to 39 with Graves' ophthalmopathy.

In its sample, this clonotype was seen a few times. The gene calls are TRBV5-8 and TRBJ1-1, with D possibly being TRBD1 (5 bases). Germline CDR1 reads SGHTS; CDR2 reads YDEGEE. Trimming stripped 1 base from V and 0 bases from J, with 13 bases between. This CDR3 is built from 16 residues. The CDR3: CASSLWGGSLNTEAFF. CDR3 DNA sequence: TGTGCCAGCAGCTTGTGGGGGGGATCTCTGAACACTGAAGCTTTCTTT.

This clonotype came up many times. The chain uses TRBV3-1 and TRBJ1-1; perhaps TRBD1 as D (5 bases). The CDR3 covers 14 residues. Trimming left V 6 bases short and J 11 bases short, with 22 bases between. Germline-derived CDR1 and CDR2 are LGHDT and YNNKEL (reference sequence). CDR3 loop: CASRTGDAHGWAFF. CDR3 DNA sequence: TGTGCCAGCAGGACCGGGGACGCCCACGGTTGGGCTTTCTTT.

The chain carries TRBV5-1 and TRBJ2-3; 11 bases line up with TRBD2. The junction had 3 bases not matched to a gene; V was cut back by 3 bases and J by 0 bases. The CDR3 contains 16 residues. Germline V gene data show CDR1 as SGHRS and CDR2 as YFSETQ. CDR3 DNA: TGCGCCAGCAGCTCAACTAGCGGGAGAAGCACAGATACGCAGTATTTT. Residues: CASSSTSGRSTDTQYF.

This clonotype was seen many times. This rearrangement joins TRBV6-1 to TRBJ2-3; D is uncertain. Germline V gives CDR1 MNHNS, CDR2 SASEGT. The V gene lost 3 bases and the J gene lost 0 bases, with 7 bases spanning the gap. This CDR3 contains 14 residues. The CDR3 loop reads CASSDTRSTDTQYF. CDR3 nucleotides: TGTGCCAGCAGTGATACACGGAGCACAGATACGCAGTATTTT.

This clonotype was seen at least ten times. The V and J genes are TRBV12-3 or TRBV12-4 and TRBJ2-3; perhaps TRBD2 as D (5 bases). Trimming took off 6 bases at V and 5 bases at J, with 12 bases between the two ends. This CDR3 contains 13 residues. CDR3 DNA: TGTGCCAGCAGCTGGACTGCAAGAGATACGCAGTATTTT. Protein product: CASSWTARDTQYF.

Ten or more counts support this clonotype. The chain uses TRBV20-1 and TRBJ2-3, with TRBD2 matching over 10 bases. Trimming took 0 bases from V and 5 from J; bases not matched to a gene: 14. The germline V gene encodes CDR1 DFQATT and CDR2 SNEGSKA (reference sequence). CDR3 length equals 18 residues. CDR3 region: CSARDRRAASGGIDTQYF. The CDR3 nucleotides are TGCAGTGCTAGAGATAGGAGAGCCGCTAGCGGGGGAATAGATACGCAGTATTTT.

In its sample, this clonotype was seen a few times. In nucleotides, the CDR3 is TGCAGCGTTTCCTTCTCCATGGATGAGCAGTTCTTC. Its translation: CSVSFSMDEQFF. The chain combines TRBV29-1 with TRBJ2-1; D gene uncertain. The CDR3 spans 12 residues. Germline V gene lookup returns CDR1 SQVTM and CDR2 ANQGSEA. The ends were cut back, 5 bases at V and 8 bases at J, with 13 bases in the middle.

This clonotype was observed at least ten times. The V gene is TRBV28, the J gene TRBJ2-1, with TRBD1 identical over 10 bases. J gave up 6 bases and V 1 base, and 3 bases lay outside the gene matches. The V gene's germline CDR1 is MDHEN and CDR2 SYDVKM. The CDR3 totals 15 residues. CDR3 in DNA: TGTGCCAGCAGTTTATTTGGGACAGGGGCCAATGAGCAGTTCTTC. Its translation: CASSLFGTGANEQFF.

In its sample, this clonotype was seen a few times. The chain joins TRBV20-1 to TRBJ2-7, with D hard to call. The germline V gene has CDR1 DFQATT and CDR2 SNEGSKA (reference sequence). The CDR3 spans 12 residues. V lost 2 bases to trimming and J lost 4 bases, with 9 bases between them. CDR3 loop: CSARRGEYEQYF. CDR3 sequence (DNA): TGCAGTGCTAGAAGAGGAGAGTACGAGCAGTACTTC.

This clonotype was seen repeatedly, ten times or more. The rearrangement joins TRBV5-8 to TRBJ2-7; 9 bases line up with TRBD2. This CDR3 spans 13 amino acids. Per the germline V gene, CDR1 is SGHTS and CDR2 is YDEGEE. Trimming removed 0 bases from V and 7 bases from J; junction bases left unmatched: 2. This chain's CDR3 is CASSLALAGEQYF. The CDR3 nucleotides are TGTGCCAGCAGCTTGGCTCTAGCGGGGGAGCAGTACTTC.

This clonotype was counted many times. This chain uses TRBV20-1 with TRBJ1-6, with D perhaps TRBD1 (6 bases). Trimming removed 1 base at V and 7 bases at J, with 20 bases between. Germline V gene sequence: CDR1 DFQATT, CDR2 SNEGSKA (reference sequence). The CDR3 contains 17 residues. In DNA form, the CDR3 reads TGCAGTGCTAGAGTCCTGGGGGTCGGGGGGCGAAATTCACCCCTCCACTTT. It yields the protein CSARVLGVGGRNSPLHF.

This clonotype has a count of ten or more. The chain employs TRBV29-1 and TRBJ2-7; 10 nucleotides agree with TRBD1. The V segment lost 7 bases and the J segment 3 bases; nucleotides outside the gene matches: 3. The CDR3 loop spans 12 amino acids. Germline assignment: CDR1 SQVTM and CDR2 ANQGSEA. Written as DNA, the CDR3 is TGCAGCGCACGGACAGGGGGCTACGAGCAGTACTTC. Its protein is CSARTGGYEQYF.

At least ten counts were recorded for this clonotype. The chain joins TRBV28 to TRBJ2-7; 12 bases agree with TRBD1. Germline loops: CDR1 MDHEN, CDR2 SYDVKM. The CDR3 has 17 residues. The V segment lost 5 bases and the J segment 0 bases; nucleotides outside the gene matches: 8. CDR3 amino acids: CASSPGQGAFNSYEQYF. Here the CDR3 DNA reads TGTGCCAGCAGTCCGGGACAGGGGGCCTTTAACTCCTACGAGCAGTACTTC. The full variable domain, in which reference TRBV28 and TRBJ2-7 provide the parts outside the CDR3, is DVKVTQSSRYLVKRTGEKVFLECVQDMDHENMFWYRQDPGLGLRLIYFSYDVKMKEKGDIPEGYSVSREKKERFSLILESASTNQTSMYLCASSPGQGAFNSYEQYFGPGTRLTVT.

This clonotype appeared a few times. The chain recombines TRBV9 with TRBJ2-2; D unclear. CDR1 is SGDLS and CDR2 is YYNGEE in the germline V gene. The CDR3 spans 15 residues. Trimming removed 0 bases at V and 6 bases at J, with 12 bases between. CDR3 sequence: CASSVGSRGPGELFF. DNA for the CDR3: TGTGCCAGCAGCGTAGGTTCACGAGGACCCGGGGAGCTGTTTTTT.

This clonotype was seen more than once but under ten times. The chain combines TRBV10-2 with TRBJ1-5; TRBD1 aligns across 9 bases. In germline, CDR1 is WSHSY, CDR2 SAAADI. Germline trimming cut 7 bases from V and 6 bases from J; bases unmatched to any gene: 7. This CDR3 has 14 amino acids. In nucleotides, the CDR3 is TGCGCCAGCACCCCGGGACAGGGACGTCAGCCCCAGCATTTT. Translating gives CASTPGQGRQPQHF.

This clonotype was found many times. The rearrangement joins TRBV5-1 to TRBJ1-1, with D tentatively TRBD1 (5 bases). Deletions cut 3 bases from V and 0 bases from J, with 18 bases between. Germline CDR1 and CDR2: SGHRS and YFSETQ. The CDR3 covers 17 residues. CDR3 loop: CASSSLSGPVMNTEAFF. For the CDR3, the DNA is TGCGCCAGCAGCTCGTTATCGGGGCCTGTGATGAACACTGAAGCTTTCTTT.

The DNA for the CDR3 is TGTGCCAGCAGCCAAGTAGGCGGGAGCCCAGATACGCAGTATTTT. Translated, it gives CASSQVGGSPDTQYF. The chain joins TRBV5-8 to TRBJ2-3, with TRBD2 matching over 7 bases. V lost 4 bases, J lost 4 bases, and 9 bases stayed unmatched. The CDR3 is 15 amino acids. CDR1 and CDR2 (germline): SGHTS, YDEGEE.

This clonotype occurred many times. The genes are TRBV6-1 and TRBJ1-5, with D unclear. Trimming removed 2 bases at V and 9 bases at J, with 17 bases between. The CDR3 has 15 residues. CDR1 is MNHNS, CDR2 SASEGT, per germline. CDR3 residues: CASSESIGRGRPQHF. In nucleotides, the CDR3 is TGTGCCAGCAGTGAATCAATAGGGCGAGGGAGGCCCCAGCATTTT.

This clonotype turned up a few times. The gene calls are TRBV6-5 and TRBJ2-7; 7 nucleotides match TRBD1. Germline V gives CDR1 MNHEY, CDR2 SVGAGI. The CDR3 extends over 13 amino acids. Unmatched junction bases numbered 8, after V lost 7 bases and J lost 5 bases. CDR3 coding DNA: TGTGCCAGCACCCCGGGACAGCTCGACGAGCAGTACTTC. Amino acids: CASTPGQLDEQYF.

The CDR3 spells CASSLQGNRETQYF. Written as DNA, the CDR3 is TGTGCCAGCAGTCTCCAGGGGAACCGGGAGACCCAGTACTTC. J is TRBJ2-5 and V is TRBV12-3 or TRBV12-4, with TRBD1 as a possible D gene (6 bases). The germline V and J ends were trimmed by 5 bases and 5 bases, with 15 bases remaining between them. This CDR3 has 14 amino acids.

The rearrangement uses TRBV6-4 and TRBJ2-3; D is unclear. This CDR3 is 16 amino acids long. Germline values: CDR1 MRHNA, CDR2 SNTAGT. Trimming took off 0 bases at V and 2 bases at J, with 12 bases between the two ends. CDR3 nucleotide sequence: TGTGCCAGCAGTGACTCAGCCGGATCATCCACAGATACGCAGTATTTT. Amino acid sequence: CASSDSAGSSTDTQYF.

This clonotype has a handful of counts. A read error may produce the germline difference seen at one junction end. This chain connects TRBV11-2 to TRBJ1-2, with D perhaps matching TRBD1 (6 bases). Germline V gene data show CDR1 as SGHAT and CDR2 as FQNNGV. CDR3 length: 14 residues. CDR3 amino acids: CVSSRIQGRGGYTF. The CDR3 nucleotides are TGTGTCAGCAGCCGGATACAGGGTCGGGGAGGCTACACCTTC. The whole variable domain, filled in from reference TRBV11-2 and TRBJ1-2, reads EAGVAQSPRYKIIEKRQSVAFWCNPISGHATLYWYQQILGQGPKLLIQFQNNGVVDDSQLPKDRFSAERLKGVDSTLKIQPAKLEDSAVYLCVSSRIQGRGGYTFGSGTRLTVV.